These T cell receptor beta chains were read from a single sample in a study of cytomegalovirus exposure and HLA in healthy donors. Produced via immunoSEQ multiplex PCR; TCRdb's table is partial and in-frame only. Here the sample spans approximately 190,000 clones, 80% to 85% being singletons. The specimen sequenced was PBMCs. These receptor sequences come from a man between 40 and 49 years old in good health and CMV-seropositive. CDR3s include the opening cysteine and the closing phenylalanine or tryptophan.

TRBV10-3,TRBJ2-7,CAIRWEGAYEQYF
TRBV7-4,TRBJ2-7,CASSPASGVYDYYEQYF
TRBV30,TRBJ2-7,CAWSPQAGEVEQYF
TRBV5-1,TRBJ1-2,CASKYGEGDGYTF
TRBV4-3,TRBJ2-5,CASSQELVMETQYF
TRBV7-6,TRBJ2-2,CASSLLAGGSANTGELFF
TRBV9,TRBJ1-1,CASSEGRGTEAFF
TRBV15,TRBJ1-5,CATSTGQFDQPQHF
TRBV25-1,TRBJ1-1,CASRRFGGSTEAFF
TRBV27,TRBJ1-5,CASRKGQGGNQPQHF
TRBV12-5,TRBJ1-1,CASGLARGIDTEAFF
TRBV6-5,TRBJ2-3,CASSWGQNVWYF
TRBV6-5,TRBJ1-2,CASSRTGLSNGYTF
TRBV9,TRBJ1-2,CASSVAPELGRGSGYGYTF
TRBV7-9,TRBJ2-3,CASSPPGVSTDTQYF
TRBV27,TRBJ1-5,CASSFGGGSNQPQHF
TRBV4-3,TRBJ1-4,CASSHLMGSRQGLEKLFF
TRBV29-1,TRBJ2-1,CSVERQGVRGEQFF
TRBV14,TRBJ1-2,CASSPSSFYGYTF
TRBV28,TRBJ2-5,CASSLVHREETQYF
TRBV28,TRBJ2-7,CASSVGTVQSYEQYF
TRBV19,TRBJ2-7,CASSKASGQDEQYF
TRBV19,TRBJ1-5,CASSRRVDQPQHF
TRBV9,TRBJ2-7,CASSGGTGASYEQYF
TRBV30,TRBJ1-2,CAWSFRGDYGYTF
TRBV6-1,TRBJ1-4,CASSERDLHRDRVPATNEKLFF
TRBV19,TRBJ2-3,CASSPTRTTASTDTQYF
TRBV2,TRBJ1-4,CASSATGVNEKLFF
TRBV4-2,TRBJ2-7,CASSPRGLAGAHGDEQYF
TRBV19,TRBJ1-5,CASSIDAGSGQPQHF
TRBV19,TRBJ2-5,CASTRTSGGLETQYF
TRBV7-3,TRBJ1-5,CASSFYRGDSNQPQHF
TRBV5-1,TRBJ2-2,CASSSLDTGELFF
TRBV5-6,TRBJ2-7,CASSPQLRGSYEQYF
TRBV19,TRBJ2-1,CASSINSGQPDSEQFF
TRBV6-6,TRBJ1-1,CASSYARGVEAFF
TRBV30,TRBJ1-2,CAWSRQMGPGGYTF
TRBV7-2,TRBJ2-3,CASSFLAGGPGTDTQYF
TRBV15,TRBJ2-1,CATSRRGTGTGSPAFYNEQFF
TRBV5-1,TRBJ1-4,CASSFWGTNEKLFF
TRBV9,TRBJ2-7,CASSVAPPGTSGGGEQYF
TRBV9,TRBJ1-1,CASSVGPGGNTEAFF
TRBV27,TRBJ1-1,CASRLGTSGTGATEAFF
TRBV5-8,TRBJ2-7,CASSFSLTGYSYEQYF
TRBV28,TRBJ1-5,CASSFGWQPQHF
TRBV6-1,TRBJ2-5,CASSETLISTETQYF
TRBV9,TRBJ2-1,CASSVPDSSYNEQFF
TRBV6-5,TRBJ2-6,CASSYGVSGANVLTF